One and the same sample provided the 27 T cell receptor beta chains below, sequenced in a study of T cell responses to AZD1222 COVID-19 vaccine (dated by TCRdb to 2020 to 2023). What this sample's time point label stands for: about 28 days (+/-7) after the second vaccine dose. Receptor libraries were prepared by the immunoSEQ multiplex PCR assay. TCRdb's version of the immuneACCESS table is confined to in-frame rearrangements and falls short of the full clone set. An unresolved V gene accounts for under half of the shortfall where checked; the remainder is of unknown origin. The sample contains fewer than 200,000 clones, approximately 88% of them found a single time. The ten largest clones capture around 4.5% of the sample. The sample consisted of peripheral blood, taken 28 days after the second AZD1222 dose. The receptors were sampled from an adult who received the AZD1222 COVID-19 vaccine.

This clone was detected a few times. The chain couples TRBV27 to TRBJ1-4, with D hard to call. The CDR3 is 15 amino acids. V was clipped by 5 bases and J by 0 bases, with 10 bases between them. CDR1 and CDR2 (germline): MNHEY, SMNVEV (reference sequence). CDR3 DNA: TGTGCCAGCAGTCGACACCTTGCAACTAATGAAAAACTGTTTTTT. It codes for CASSRHLATNEKLFF. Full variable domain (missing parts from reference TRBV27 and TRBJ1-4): EAQVTQNPRYLITVTGKKLTVTCSQNMNHEYMSWYRQDPGLGLRQIYYSMNVEVTDKGDVPEGYKVSRKEKRNFPLILESPSPNQTSLYFCASSRHLATNEKLFFGSGTQLSVL.

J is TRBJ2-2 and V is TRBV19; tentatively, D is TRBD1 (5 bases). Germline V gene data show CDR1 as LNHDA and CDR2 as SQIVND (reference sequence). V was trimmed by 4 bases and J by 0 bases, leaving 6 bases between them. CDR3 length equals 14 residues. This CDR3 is CASSTRANTGELFF. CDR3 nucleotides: TGTGCCAGTAGTACCAGGGCGAACACCGGGGAGCTGTTTTTT.

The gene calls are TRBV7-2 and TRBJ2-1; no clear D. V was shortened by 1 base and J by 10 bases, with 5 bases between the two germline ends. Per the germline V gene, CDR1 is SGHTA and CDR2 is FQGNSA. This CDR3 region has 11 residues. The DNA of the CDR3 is TGTGCCAGCAGCTTAGATACGGAGCAGTTCTTC. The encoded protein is CASSLDTEQFF.

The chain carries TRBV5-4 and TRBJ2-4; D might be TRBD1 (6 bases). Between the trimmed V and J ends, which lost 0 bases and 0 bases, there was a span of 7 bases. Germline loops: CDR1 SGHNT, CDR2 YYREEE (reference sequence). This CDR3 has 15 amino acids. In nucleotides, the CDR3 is TGTGCCAGCAGCTTGGTACAGGGAGCCAAAAACATTCAGTACTTC. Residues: CASSLVQGAKNIQYF.

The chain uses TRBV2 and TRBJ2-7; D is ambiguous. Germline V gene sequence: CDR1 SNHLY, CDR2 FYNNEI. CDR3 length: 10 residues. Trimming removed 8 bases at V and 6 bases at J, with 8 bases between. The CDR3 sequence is CASLRTEQYF. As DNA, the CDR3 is TGTGCCAGCCTTAGGACCGAGCAGTACTTC.

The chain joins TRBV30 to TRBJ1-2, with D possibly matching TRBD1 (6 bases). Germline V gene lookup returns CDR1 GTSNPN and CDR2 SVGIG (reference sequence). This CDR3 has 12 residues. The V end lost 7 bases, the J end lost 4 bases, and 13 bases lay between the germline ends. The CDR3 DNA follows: TGTGCCTTACAGGGCGGGAGCTATGGCTACACCTTC. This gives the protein CALQGGSYGYTF.

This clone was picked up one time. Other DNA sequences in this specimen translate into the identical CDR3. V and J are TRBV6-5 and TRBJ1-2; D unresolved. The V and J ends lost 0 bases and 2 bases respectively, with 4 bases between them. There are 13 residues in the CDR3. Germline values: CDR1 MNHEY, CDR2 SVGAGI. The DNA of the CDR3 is TGTGCCAGCAGTTACTCTGGGAACTATGGCTACACCTTC. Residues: CASSYSGNYGYTF.

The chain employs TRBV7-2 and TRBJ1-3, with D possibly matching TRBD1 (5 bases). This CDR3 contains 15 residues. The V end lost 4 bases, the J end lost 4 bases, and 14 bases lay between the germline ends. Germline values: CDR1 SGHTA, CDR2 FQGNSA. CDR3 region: CASSSSGTAGNTIYF. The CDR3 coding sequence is TGTGCCAGCAGCTCCTCCGGGACCGCGGGAAACACCATATATTTT.

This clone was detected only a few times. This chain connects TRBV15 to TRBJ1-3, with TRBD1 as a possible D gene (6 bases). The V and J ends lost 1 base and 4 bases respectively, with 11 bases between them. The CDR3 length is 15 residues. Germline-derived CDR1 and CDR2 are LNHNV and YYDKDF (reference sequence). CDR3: CATSRGYREGNTIYF. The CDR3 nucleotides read TGTGCCACCAGCAGAGGGTACAGGGAAGGAAACACCATATATTTT.

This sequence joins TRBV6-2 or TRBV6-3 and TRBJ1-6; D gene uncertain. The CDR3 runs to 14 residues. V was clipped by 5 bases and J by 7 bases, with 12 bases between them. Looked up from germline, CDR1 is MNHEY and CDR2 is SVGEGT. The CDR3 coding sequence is TGTGCCAGCAGTAGTGATCAGAGAAATTCACCCCTCCACTTT. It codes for CASSSDQRNSPLHF.

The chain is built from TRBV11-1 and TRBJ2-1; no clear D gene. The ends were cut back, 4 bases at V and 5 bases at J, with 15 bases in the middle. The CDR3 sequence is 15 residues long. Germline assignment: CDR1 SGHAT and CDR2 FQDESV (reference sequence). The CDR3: CASSSRAGVNNEQFF. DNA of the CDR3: TGTGCCAGCAGCTCCCGGGCAGGAGTAAACAATGAGCAGTTCTTC.

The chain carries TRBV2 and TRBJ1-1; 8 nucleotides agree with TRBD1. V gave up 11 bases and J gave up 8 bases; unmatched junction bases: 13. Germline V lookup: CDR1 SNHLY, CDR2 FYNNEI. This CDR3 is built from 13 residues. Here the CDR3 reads CAGTTFRDREAFF. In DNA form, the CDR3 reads TGTGCCGGAACGACATTCCGGGACAGGGAAGCTTTCTTT.

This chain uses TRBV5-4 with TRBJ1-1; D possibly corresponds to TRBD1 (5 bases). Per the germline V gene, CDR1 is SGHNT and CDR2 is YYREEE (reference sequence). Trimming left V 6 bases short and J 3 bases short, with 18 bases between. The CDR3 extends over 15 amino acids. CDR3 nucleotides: TGTGCCAGCACACTCCGGGTGGGGGAGTACACTGAAGCTTTCTTT. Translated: CASTLRVGEYTEAFF.

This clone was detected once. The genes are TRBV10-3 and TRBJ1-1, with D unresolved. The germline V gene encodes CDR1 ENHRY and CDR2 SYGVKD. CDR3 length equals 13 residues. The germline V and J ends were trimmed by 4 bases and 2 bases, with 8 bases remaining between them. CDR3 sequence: CAISAGINTEAFF. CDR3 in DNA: TGTGCCATCAGTGCAGGAATAAACACTGAAGCTTTCTTT.

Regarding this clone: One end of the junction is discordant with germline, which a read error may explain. CDR3 nucleotides: TGTGCCAGTAGTCTAGACAGGGACAGAACTGAAGCTTTCTTT. Encoded protein: CASSLDRDRTEAFF. V usage is TRBV19 and J usage is TRBJ1-1; 7 bases map to TRBD1. Germline lookup yields CDR1 LNHDA and CDR2 SQIVND (reference sequence). The CDR3 runs 14 residues.

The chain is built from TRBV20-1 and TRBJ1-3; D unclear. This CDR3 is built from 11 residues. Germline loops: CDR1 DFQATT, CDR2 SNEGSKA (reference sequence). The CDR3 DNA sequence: TGCACCGCCCTAGGTGGAAACACCATATATTTT. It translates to CTALGGNTIYF.

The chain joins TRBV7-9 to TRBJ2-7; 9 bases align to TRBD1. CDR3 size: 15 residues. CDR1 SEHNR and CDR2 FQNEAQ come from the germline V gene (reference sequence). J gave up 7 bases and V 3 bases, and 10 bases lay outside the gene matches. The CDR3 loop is CASSFLGTGTEEQYF. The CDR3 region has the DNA TGTGCCAGCAGCTTCTTGGGGACAGGGACTGAAGAGCAGTACTTC.

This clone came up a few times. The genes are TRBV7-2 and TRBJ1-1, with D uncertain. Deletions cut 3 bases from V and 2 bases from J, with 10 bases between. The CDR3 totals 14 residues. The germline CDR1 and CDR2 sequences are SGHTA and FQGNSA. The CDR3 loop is CASSFNRGNTEAFF. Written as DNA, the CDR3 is TGTGCCAGCAGCTTTAACCGGGGAAACACTGAAGCTTTCTTT.

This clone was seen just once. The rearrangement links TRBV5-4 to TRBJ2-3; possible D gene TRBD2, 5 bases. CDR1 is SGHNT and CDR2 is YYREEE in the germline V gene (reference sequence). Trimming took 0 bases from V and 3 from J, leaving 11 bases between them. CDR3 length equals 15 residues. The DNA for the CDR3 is TGTGCCAGCAGCTTGGGCGGTCGGGAAACAGATACGCAGTATTTT. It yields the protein CASSLGGRETDTQYF.

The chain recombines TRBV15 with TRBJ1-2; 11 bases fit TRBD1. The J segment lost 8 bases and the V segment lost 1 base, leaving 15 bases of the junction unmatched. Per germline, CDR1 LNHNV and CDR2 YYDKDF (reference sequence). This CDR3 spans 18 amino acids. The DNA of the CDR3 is TGTGCCACCAGCAGAGCGGAGGCTCTTGGACAGGGGGCAAAGGGCTACACCTTC. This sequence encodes CATSRAEALGQGAKGYTF.

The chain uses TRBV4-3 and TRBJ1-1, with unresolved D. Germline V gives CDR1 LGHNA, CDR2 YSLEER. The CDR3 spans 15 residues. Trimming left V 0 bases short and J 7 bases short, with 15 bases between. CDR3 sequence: CASSQDRRARHEAFF. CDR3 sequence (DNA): TGCGCCAGCAGCCAAGATCGGAGGGCCCGTCATGAAGCTTTCTTT.

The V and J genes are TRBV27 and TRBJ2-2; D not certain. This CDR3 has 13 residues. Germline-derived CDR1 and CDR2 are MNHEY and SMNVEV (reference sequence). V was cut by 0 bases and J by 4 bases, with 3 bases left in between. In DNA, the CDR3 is TGTGCCAGCAGTTTATCTCGCACCGGGGAGCTGTTTTTT. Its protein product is CASSLSRTGELFF.

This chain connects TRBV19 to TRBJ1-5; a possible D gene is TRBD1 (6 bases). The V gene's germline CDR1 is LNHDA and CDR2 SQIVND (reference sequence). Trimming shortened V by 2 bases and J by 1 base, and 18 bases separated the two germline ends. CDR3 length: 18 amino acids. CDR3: CASSISKGGRLSNQPQHF. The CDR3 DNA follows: TGTGCCAGTAGTATAAGTAAGGGGGGGCGGCTAAGCAATCAGCCCCAGCATTTT.

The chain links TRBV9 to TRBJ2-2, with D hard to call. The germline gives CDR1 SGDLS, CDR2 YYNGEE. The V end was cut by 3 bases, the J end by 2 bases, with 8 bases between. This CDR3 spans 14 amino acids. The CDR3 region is CASSGILNTGELFF. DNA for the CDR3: TGTGCCAGCAGCGGCATCTTAAACACCGGGGAGCTGTTTTTT.

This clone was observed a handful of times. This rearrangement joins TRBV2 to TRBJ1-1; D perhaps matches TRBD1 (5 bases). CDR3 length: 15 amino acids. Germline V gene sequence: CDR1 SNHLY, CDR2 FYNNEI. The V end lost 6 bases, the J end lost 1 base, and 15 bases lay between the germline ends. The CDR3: CASRPHPGENTEAFF. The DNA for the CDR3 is TGTGCCAGCAGGCCACACCCGGGGGAGAACACTGAAGCTTTCTTT. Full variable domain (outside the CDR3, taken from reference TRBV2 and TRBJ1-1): EPEVTQTPSHQVTQMGQEVILRCVPISNHLYFYWYRQILGQKVEFLVSFYNNEISEKSEIFDDQFSVERPDGSNFTLKIRSTKLEDSAMYFCASRPHPGENTEAFFGQGTRLTVV.

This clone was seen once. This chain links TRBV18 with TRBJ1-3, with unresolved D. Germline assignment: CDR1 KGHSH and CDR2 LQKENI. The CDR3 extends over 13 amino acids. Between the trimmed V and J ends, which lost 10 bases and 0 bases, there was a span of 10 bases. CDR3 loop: CATGPNSGNTIYF. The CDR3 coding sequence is TGTGCCACCGGACCTAACTCTGGAAACACCATATATTTT.

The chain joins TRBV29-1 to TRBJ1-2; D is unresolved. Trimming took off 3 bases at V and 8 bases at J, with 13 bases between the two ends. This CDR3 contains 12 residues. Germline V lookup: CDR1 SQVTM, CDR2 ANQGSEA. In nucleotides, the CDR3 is TGCAGCGTTGATACCTGGGGTGCGGGCTACACCTTC. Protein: CSVDTWGAGYTF.